The clone carrying this T cell receptor beta chain appeared once. This sample was included in a study of blood T cell repertoires in COVID-19. Study at large: The cDNA or gDNA used as material had been derived from T cells, B-cell-depleted T cells, or PBMCs.

Original data processing: The assay estimated nucleated cells by amplifying reference gene primers. Clones were sequenced by immunoSEQ multiplex PCR, and TCRdb holds only the in-frame ones, with some missing. D and trimming were read from the DNA, whereas the V and J calls and clone size are those reported in that table. This sample carries over 85,000 clones, about 90% of them seen once, and the ten largest clones take approximately 4.8%. Material for sequencing was peripheral blood. This clonotype was obtained from a human donor in a cohort sampled during active COVID-19.

The DNA of the CDR3 is TGTGCCAGCAGCGAGGACAGGGTTCAACTGTTTTTT. Residues: CASSEDRVQLFF. J is TRBJ1-4 and V is TRBV7-2; 8 bases map to TRBD1. CDR1 SGHTA and CDR2 FQGNSA come from the germline V gene. The V gene end was trimmed by 5 bases and the J gene end by 12 bases; junction bases not matched to a gene: 5. The CDR3 has 12 residues.